This paragraph covers one T cell receptor (beta chain) sequence. This record belongs to a study of blood T cell repertoires in COVID-19. Study as a whole: Sources were T cells, B-cell-depleted T cells, or PBMCs; the material itself was cDNA or gDNA.

Method: immunoSEQ multiplex PCR; TCRdb's copy keeps in-frame clones and lacks some. The sample lists about 280,000 clones; around nine tenths were seen once. Trimming at V came to 4 bases and at J to 10 bases, leaving 6 bases not matched to a gene. The CDR3 totals 13 residues. CDR1 is SGDLS and CDR2 is YYNGEE in the germline V gene. Specimen: peripheral blood. The sequence came from a middle-aged man with active or convalescent COVID-19. The J gene is TRBJ2-1, the V gene TRBV9; TRBD2 matches at 9 bases. In DNA, the CDR3 is TGTGCCAGCAGCCCTCCCGCGGGAGGGGAGCAGTTCTTC. Translation gives CASSPPAGGEQFF.